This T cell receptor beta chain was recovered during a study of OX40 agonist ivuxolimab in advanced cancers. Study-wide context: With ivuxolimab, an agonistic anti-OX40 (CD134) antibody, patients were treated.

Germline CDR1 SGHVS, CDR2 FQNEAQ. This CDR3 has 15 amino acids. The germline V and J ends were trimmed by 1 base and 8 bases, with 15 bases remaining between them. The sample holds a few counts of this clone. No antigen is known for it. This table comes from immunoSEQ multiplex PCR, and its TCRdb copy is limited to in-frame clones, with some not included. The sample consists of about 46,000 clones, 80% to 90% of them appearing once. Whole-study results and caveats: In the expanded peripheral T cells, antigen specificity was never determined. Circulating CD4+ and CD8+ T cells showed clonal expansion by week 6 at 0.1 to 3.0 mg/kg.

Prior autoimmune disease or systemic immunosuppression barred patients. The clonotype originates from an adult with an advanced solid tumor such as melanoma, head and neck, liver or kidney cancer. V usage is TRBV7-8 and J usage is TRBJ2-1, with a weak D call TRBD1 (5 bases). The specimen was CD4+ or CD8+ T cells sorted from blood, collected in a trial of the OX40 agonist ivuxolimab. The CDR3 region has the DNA TGTGCCAGCAGCTTAGGTGGTGCAGGGTTGGATGAGCAGTTCTTC. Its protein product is CASSLGGAGLDEQFF.